Following are 20 T cell receptor beta chains from one sample sequenced in a study of OX40 agonist ivuxolimab in advanced cancers. The data were produced by immunoSEQ multiplex PCR, yet TCRdb's version contains in-frame clones alone and is incomplete. The table records about 52,000 clones, around 85% of them present only once. Source: CD4+ or CD8+ T cells sorted from blood, taken in a trial of the OX40 agonist ivuxolimab. The receptors here all came from an adult with an advanced solid tumor such as melanoma, head and neck, liver or kidney cancer.

V is TRBV6-1 and J is TRBJ2-1, with D possibly being TRBD1 (6 bases). CDR3 size: 15 residues. Germline CDR1 is MNHNS and CDR2 is SASEGT. The V gene lost 4 bases and the J gene lost 0 bases, with 10 bases spanning the gap. The DNA for the CDR3 is TGTGCCAGCAGTGGGACAGCTAGCTCCTACAATGAGCAGTTCTTC. It translates to CASSGTASSYNEQFF.

The sample holds one count of this clone. The chain employs TRBV5-1 and TRBJ2-3, with 10 bases identical to TRBD1. The germline CDR1 and CDR2 sequences are SGHRS and YFSETQ. The CDR3 extends over 16 amino acids. V gave up 0 bases and J gave up 3 bases; unmatched junction bases: 4. CDR3 sequence (DNA): TGCGCCAGCAGCTTGGCACCGGGACAGGGGACAGATACGCAGTATTTT. Translation: CASSLAPGQGTDTQYF.

This chain connects TRBV9 to TRBJ2-1; D is possibly TRBD1 (6 bases). In germline, CDR1 is SGDLS, CDR2 YYNGEE. V dropped 5 bases and J dropped 12 bases, with 12 bases sitting between them. The CDR3 extends over 11 amino acids. CDR3 protein: CASSPGTWQFF. CDR3 DNA sequence: TGTGCCAGCAGTCCCGGGACATGGCAGTTCTTC. The complete variable domain, with remaining parts taken from reference TRBV9 and TRBJ2-1, reads DSGVTQTPKHLITATGQRVTLRCSPRSGDLSVYWYQQSLDQGLQFLIQYYNGEERAKGNILERFSAQQFPDLHSELNLSSLELGDSALYFCASSPGTWQFFGPGTRLTVL.

This chain uses TRBV10-3 with TRBJ2-7, with D possibly being TRBD2 (6 bases). Trimming stripped 10 bases from V and 0 bases from J, with 16 bases between. The CDR3 contains 14 residues. Germline CDR1 reads ENHRY; CDR2 reads SYGVKD. CDR3 sequence reads: CATYPGDNSYEQYF. The CDR3 DNA reads as TGTGCCACCTATCCGGGGGATAACTCCTACGAGCAGTACTTC.

The chain is built from TRBV29-1 and TRBJ2-3, with D perhaps given as TRBD1 or TRBD2 (6 bases each). The V end lost 5 bases, the J end lost 4 bases, and 13 bases lay between the germline ends. The CDR3 is 13 amino acids. The germline CDR1 and CDR2 sequences are SQVTM and ANQGSEA. In DNA form, the CDR3 reads TGCAGCGTTCGAGGGGGGCTCGCAGATACGCAGTATTTT. This sequence encodes CSVRGGLADTQYF.

The chain combines TRBV20-1 with TRBJ2-5; D uncertain. Germline lookup yields CDR1 DFQATT and CDR2 SNEGSKA (reference sequence). The CDR3 is 11 residues long. Deletions cut 4 bases from V and 2 bases from J, with 5 bases between. The CDR3 sequence is CSAMGQETQYF. In DNA, the CDR3 is TGCAGTGCTATGGGGCAAGAGACCCAGTACTTC.

The chain joins TRBV5-6 to TRBJ2-7; the D is unclear. The ends were cut back, 0 bases at V and 3 bases at J, with 7 bases in the middle. The V gene's germline CDR1 is SGHDT and CDR2 YYEEEE. The CDR3 contains 13 residues. The CDR3 region is CASSLEGNYEQYF. The CDR3 DNA sequence: TGTGCCAGCAGCTTGGAAGGGAACTACGAGCAGTACTTC.

CDR3 DNA sequence: TGTGCCAGCAGCTCCGGGACAGCCTCCTACGAGCAGTACTTC. This gives the protein CASSSGTASYEQYF. This chain links TRBV5-6 with TRBJ2-7; 7 bases are shared with TRBD1. CDR3 length equals 14 residues. The V and J ends lost 3 bases and 0 bases, in that order; junction bases with no gene match: 3. Germline CDR1 reads SGHDT; CDR2 reads YYEEEE.

The chain recombines TRBV27 with TRBJ1-2, with TRBD1 matching over 8 bases. V dropped 0 bases and J dropped 5; count of bases not matched to a gene: 8. The CDR3 has 16 residues. From germline, CDR1 is MNHEY and CDR2 SMNVEV (reference sequence). The CDR3 region is CASSLSGTGSFYGYTF. The CDR3 region has the DNA TGTGCCAGCAGTTTATCGGGGACAGGTAGTTTTTATGGCTACACCTTC.

V is TRBV6-1 and J is TRBJ2-7; D is possibly TRBD1 (5 bases). There are 15 residues in the CDR3. Germline V gene data show CDR1 as MNHNS and CDR2 as SASEGT. Trimming left V 1 base short and J 4 bases short, with 14 bases between. CDR3 coding DNA: TGTGCCAGCAGTGAAGGGGGCCCGTCCGTTTACGAGCAGTACTTC. Residues: CASSEGGPSVYEQYF.

The V gene is TRBV6-4, the J gene TRBJ1-2; 12 bases align to TRBD1. This CDR3 is 16 amino acids long. CDR1 is MRHNA, CDR2 SNTAGT, per germline. V was pared by 1 base and J by 6 bases, with 6 bases of the junction left unmatched. CDR3 coding DNA: TGTGCCAGCAGTGACTACGGGACAGGGGGCGCGGATGGCTACACCTTC. Translation: CASSDYGTGGADGYTF.

The chain links TRBV30 to TRBJ2-2; D is possibly TRBD1 (6 bases). CDR1 and CDR2 from the germline V gene are GTSNPN and SVGIG (reference sequence). The CDR3 runs 13 residues. Trimming stripped 3 bases from V and 6 bases from J, with 11 bases between. The CDR3 bases are TGTGCCTGGAGCATCAGGGGCTCCGGGGAGCTGTTTTTT. Encoded protein: CAWSIRGSGELFF. The whole variable domain, filled in from reference TRBV30 and TRBJ2-2, reads SQTIHQWPATLVQPVGSPLSLECTVEGTSNPNLYWYRQAAGRGLQLLFYSVGIGQISSEVPQNLSASRPQDRQFILSSKKLLLSDSGFYLCAWSIRGSGELFFGEGSRLTVL.

V is TRBV10-2 and J is TRBJ2-3; no firm D call. Looked up from germline, CDR1 is WSHSY and CDR2 is SAAADI. The CDR3 is made up of 14 amino acids. Deletions cut 4 bases from V and 0 bases from J, with 8 bases between. The CDR3 is CASSVQGSTDTQYF. The CDR3 DNA reads as TGCGCCAGCAGTGTTCAAGGGAGCACAGATACGCAGTATTTT.

The gene calls are TRBV30 and TRBJ2-7; tentatively, D is TRBD1 or TRBD2 (5 bases each). The CDR3 has 13 residues. V lost 6 bases, J lost 3 bases, and 15 bases lay in between. Germline CDR1 is GTSNPN and CDR2 is SVGIG (reference sequence). The CDR3 region is CACMGPIFYEQYF. CDR3 bases: TGTGCCTGCATGGGACCCATCTTCTACGAGCAGTACTTC.

This rearrangement joins TRBV7-8 to TRBJ1-1; no definite D call. V lost 0 bases and J 3 bases, leaving 8 bases between the germline ends. The V gene's germline CDR1 is SGHVS and CDR2 FQNEAQ. The CDR3 has 14 residues. The CDR3 sequence: CASSLAGLDTEAFF. CDR3 sequence (DNA): TGTGCCAGCAGCTTAGCAGGTTTGGACACTGAAGCTTTCTTT.

This rearrangement joins TRBV4-1 to TRBJ2-2, with 7 bases fitting TRBD1. This CDR3 has 16 amino acids. V shed 0 bases and J 3 bases; nucleotides not matched to a gene: 4. Germline assignment: CDR1 MGHRA and CDR2 YSYEKL. This CDR3 reads CASSQDEGAYTGELFF. The CDR3 DNA reads TGCGCCAGCAGCCAAGATGAGGGGGCCTACACCGGGGAGCTGTTTTTT.

This rearrangement joins TRBV10-2 to TRBJ2-7; D not certain. V lost 8 bases and J 2 bases, leaving 10 bases between the germline ends. Germline CDR1 WSHSY, CDR2 SAAADI. The CDR3 has 12 residues. The CDR3 protein is CASGSSPYEQYF. CDR3 nucleotides: TGCGCCAGCGGGTCCTCACCCTACGAGCAGTACTTC.

The chain recombines TRBV14 with TRBJ1-1; D unclear. CDR1 SGHDN and CDR2 FVKESK come from the germline V gene. V lost 0 bases and J lost 0, with 8 bases in between. This CDR3 is built from 15 residues. CDR3 sequence: CASSQDWAMNTEAFF. CDR3 sequence (DNA): TGTGCCAGCAGCCAAGACTGGGCTATGAACACTGAAGCTTTCTTT.

The chain has TRBV6-6 and TRBJ1-1; 7 bases fit TRBD1. The length of the CDR3 is 15 residues. Germline-derived CDR1 and CDR2 are MNHNY and SVGAGI (reference sequence). V gave up 5 bases and J gave up 0 bases; unmatched junction bases: 6. In nucleotides, the CDR3 is TGTGCCAGCAGTACGCGACAGGGATTGAACACTGAAGCTTTCTTT. It codes for CASSTRQGLNTEAFF.

J is TRBJ1-2 and V is TRBV25-1; 7 bases align to TRBD1. The V gene end was trimmed by 8 bases and the J gene end by 7 bases; junction bases not matched to a gene: 1. Germline assignment: CDR1 MGHDK and CDR2 SYGVNS. This CDR3 is 10 amino acids long. DNA for the CDR3: TGTGCCAGCGAGGGGGCTGGCTACACCTTC. Its protein is CASEGAGYTF.